This T cell receptor beta chain was identified in a study of early T cells in non-severe SARS-CoV-2 infection. Individual cDNA molecules received unique molecular identifiers. TCRdb reanalysed the 5' RACE reads using MiXCR and keeps one entry per CDR3 protein. The sample lists tens of thousands of distinct CDR3 sequences; roughly 10% were seen once. This clonotype was detected many times. The material sequenced was whole blood, taken at baseline. This clonotype originated in an adult who was a healthcare worker with PCR-confirmed SARS-CoV-2 infection or an uninfected control (not recorded which).

CDR3 nucleotides: TGCAGCTACCGAGGGAGTTGGGGCACTGAAGCTTTCTTT. Encoded protein: CSYRGSWGTEAFF. The V and J genes are TRBV29-1 and TRBJ1-1; D is uncertain. Germline CDR1 SQVTM, CDR2 ANQGSEA. V lost 8 bases, J lost 4 bases, and 17 bases lay in between. The CDR3 loop spans 13 amino acids.